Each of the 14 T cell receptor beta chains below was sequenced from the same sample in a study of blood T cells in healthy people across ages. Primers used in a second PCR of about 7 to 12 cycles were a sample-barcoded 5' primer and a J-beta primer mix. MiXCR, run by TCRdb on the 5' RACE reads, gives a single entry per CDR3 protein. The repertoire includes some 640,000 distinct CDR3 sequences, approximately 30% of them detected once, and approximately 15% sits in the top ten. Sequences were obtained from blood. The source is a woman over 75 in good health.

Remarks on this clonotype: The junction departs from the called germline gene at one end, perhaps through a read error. In DNA form, the CDR3 reads TGTGTCACCAGCTCGTGGACAGGGATGGAGACCCAGTTCTTC. Residues: CVTSSWTGMETQFF. The chain is built from TRBV15 and TRBJ2-1, with TRBD1 matching 8 bases. Germline V gives CDR1 LNHNV, CDR2 YYDKDF (reference sequence). The CDR3 is made up of 14 amino acids.

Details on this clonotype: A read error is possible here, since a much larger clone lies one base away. As DNA, the CDR3 is TGCAGAGCTACGTTAGGGACAGTCTATGGCTACACCTTC. It is translated as CRATLGTVYGYTF. The J gene is TRBJ1-2, the V gene TRBV20-1, with 7 nucleotides matching TRBD1. CDR3 length: 13 amino acids. CDR1 DFQATT and CDR2 SNEGSKA come from the germline V gene (reference sequence).

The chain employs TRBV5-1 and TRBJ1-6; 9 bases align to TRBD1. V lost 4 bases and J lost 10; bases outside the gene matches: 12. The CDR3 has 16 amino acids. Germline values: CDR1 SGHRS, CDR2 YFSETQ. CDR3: CASSREVGQGGSPLHF. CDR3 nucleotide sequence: TGCGCCAGCAGCCGGGAGGTGGGACAGGGTGGATCACCCCTCCACTTT.

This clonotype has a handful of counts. The CDR3 sequence is CASSFWGGTTNEKLFF. The CDR3 DNA reads TGTGCCAGCAGCTTCTGGGGCGGAACAACTAATGAAAAACTGTTTTTT. The chain is built from TRBV7-2 and TRBJ1-4, with D maybe TRBD1 (5 bases). CDR1 is SGHTA and CDR2 is FQGNSA in the germline V gene. V was pared by 3 bases and J by 0 bases, with 11 bases between. This CDR3 region has 16 residues.

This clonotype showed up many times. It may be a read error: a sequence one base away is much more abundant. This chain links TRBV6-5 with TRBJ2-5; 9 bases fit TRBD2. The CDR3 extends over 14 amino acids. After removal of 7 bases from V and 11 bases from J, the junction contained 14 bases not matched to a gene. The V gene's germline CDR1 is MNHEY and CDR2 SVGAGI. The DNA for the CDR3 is TGTGCCAGCAAAAGCGGGGGGACCATTCATGAGCAGTACTTC. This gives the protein CASKSGGTIHEQYF.

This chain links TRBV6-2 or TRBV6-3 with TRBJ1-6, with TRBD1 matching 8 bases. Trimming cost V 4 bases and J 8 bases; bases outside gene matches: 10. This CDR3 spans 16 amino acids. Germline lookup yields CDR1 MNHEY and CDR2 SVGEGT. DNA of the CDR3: TGTGCCAGCAGTTTATCCGGACAGGGTGGCGATTCACCCCTCCACTTT. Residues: CASSLSGQGGDSPLHF.

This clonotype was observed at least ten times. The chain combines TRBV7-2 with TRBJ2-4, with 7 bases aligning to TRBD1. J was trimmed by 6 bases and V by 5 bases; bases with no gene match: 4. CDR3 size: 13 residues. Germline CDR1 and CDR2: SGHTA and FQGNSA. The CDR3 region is CASSQGQLNIQYF. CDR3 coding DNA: TGTGCCAGCAGCCAGGGACAGCTAAACATTCAGTACTTC.

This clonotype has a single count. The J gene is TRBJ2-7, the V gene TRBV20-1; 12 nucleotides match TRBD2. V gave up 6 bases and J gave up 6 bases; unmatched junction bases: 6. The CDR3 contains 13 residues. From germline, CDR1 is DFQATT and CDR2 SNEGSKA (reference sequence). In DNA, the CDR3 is TGCAGTGCGTTGACTAGCGGGGGCACCGAGCAGTACTTC. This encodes CSALTSGGTEQYF.

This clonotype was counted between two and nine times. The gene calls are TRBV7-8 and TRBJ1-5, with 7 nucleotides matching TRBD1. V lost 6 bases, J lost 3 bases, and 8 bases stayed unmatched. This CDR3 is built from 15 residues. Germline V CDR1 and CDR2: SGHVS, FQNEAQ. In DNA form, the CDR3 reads TGTGCCAGCAGTCCTACAGGGGCCCTCAATCAGCCCCAGCATTTT. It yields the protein CASSPTGALNQPQHF.

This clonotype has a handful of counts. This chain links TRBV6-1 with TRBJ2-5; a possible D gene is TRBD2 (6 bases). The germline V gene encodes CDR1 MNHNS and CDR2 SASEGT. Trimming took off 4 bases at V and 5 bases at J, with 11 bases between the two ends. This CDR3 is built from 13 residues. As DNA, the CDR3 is TGTGCCAGCAGTGCTTGGGAGGTGGAGACCCAGTACTTC. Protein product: CASSAWEVETQYF.

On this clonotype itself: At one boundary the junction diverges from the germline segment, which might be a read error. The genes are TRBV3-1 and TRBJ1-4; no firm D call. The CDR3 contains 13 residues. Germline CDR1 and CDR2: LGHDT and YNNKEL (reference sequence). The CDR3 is CANSQGGREKLFF. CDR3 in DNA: TGTGCCAACAGCCAAGGAGGCCGTGAAAAACTGTTTTTT. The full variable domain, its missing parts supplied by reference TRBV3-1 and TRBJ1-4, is DTAVSQTPKYLVTQMGNDKSIKCEQNLGHDTMYWYKQDSKKFLKIMFSYNNKELIINETVPNRFSPKSPDKAHLNLHINSLELGDSAVYFCANSQGGREKLFFGSGTQLSVL.

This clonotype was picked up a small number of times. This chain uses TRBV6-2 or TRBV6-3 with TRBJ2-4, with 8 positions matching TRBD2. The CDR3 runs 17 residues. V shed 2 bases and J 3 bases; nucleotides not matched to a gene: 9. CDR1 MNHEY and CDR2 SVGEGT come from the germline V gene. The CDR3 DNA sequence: TGTGCCAGCAGTTACGTGGGGCGGGGGGTCGGCAAAAACATTCAGTACTTC. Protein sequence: CASSYVGRGVGKNIQYF.

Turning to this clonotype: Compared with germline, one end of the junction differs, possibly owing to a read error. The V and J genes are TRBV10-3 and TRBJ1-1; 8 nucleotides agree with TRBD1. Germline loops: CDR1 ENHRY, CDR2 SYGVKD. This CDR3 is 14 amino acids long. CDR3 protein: CAISGTGGNTVAFF. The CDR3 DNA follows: TGTGCCATCAGCGGGACAGGCGGGAACACTGTAGCTTTCTTT.

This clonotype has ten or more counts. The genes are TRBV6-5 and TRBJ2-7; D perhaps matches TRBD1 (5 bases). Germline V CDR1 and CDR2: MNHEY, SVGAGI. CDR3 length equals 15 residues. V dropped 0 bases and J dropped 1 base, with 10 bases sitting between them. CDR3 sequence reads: CASSYSRTRSYEQYF. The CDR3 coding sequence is TGTGCCAGCAGTTACTCAAGGACACGTTCCTACGAGCAGTACTTC.